A single sample is the source of the 4 T cell receptor beta chains below, sequenced in a study of cytomegalovirus exposure and HLA in healthy donors. Researchers ran the PCR with 60 Vbeta and 13 Jbeta primers. The table came from immunoSEQ multiplex PCR; TCRdb's copy has only in-frame clones and leaves some out. The sample holds about 130,000 clones, 72% seen once. The specimen sequenced was PBMCs. These receptors all stem from a man aged 30 to 45 in good health and CMV-seronegative.

This clone was observed a few times. J is TRBJ2-7 and V is TRBV5-8; 10 bases line up with TRBD1. V lost 5 bases, J lost 1 base, and 6 bases stayed unmatched. The V gene's germline CDR1 is SGHTS and CDR2 YDEGEE. The CDR3 runs 15 residues. CDR3 amino acids: CASRQPGQGSYEQYF. Written as DNA, the CDR3 is TGTGCCAGCAGACAACCGGGACAGGGGTCCTACGAGCAGTACTTC.

The chain joins TRBV5-6 to TRBJ1-1; no clear D. Trimming removed 6 bases from V and 4 bases from J, with 10 bases in between. The CDR3 sequence is 12 residues long. CDR1 and CDR2 (germline): SGHDT, YYEEEE. The CDR3 protein is CASTEEGTEAFF. The CDR3 nucleotides read TGTGCCAGCACCGAGGAGGGCACTGAAGCTTTCTTT.

V usage is TRBV9 and J usage is TRBJ2-2; D may be TRBD1 (5 bases). Looked up from germline, CDR1 is SGDLS and CDR2 is YYNGEE. The CDR3 is 15 residues long. Trimming stripped 1 base from V and 5 bases from J, with 12 bases between. CDR3 in DNA: TGTGCCAGCAGCGTATCCCTAGGGGCGACCGGGGAGCTGTTTTTT. It specifies CASSVSLGATGELFF. Drawing the rest from reference TRBV9 and TRBJ2-2, the complete variable domain is DSGVTQTPKHLITATGQRVTLRCSPRSGDLSVYWYQQSLDQGLQFLIQYYNGEERAKGNILERFSAQQFPDLHSELNLSSLELGDSALYFCASSVSLGATGELFFGEGSRLTVL.

V and J are TRBV6-5 and TRBJ1-2; D is possibly TRBD1 (6 bases). Germline CDR1 is MNHEY and CDR2 is SVGAGI. Trimming stripped 5 bases from V and 8 bases from J, with 21 bases between. The CDR3 contains 15 residues. CDR3 sequence reads: CASSKQGLAGGGYTF. The CDR3, as DNA: TGTGCCAGCAGTAAACAGGGTTTGGCGGGTGGGGGCTACACCTTC.